Described below is a single T cell receptor beta chain sequence and its context. Antigen specificity is unknown. The sample contains more than one DNA sequence encoding this CDR3. The table came from immunoSEQ multiplex PCR; TCRdb's copy has only in-frame clones and leaves some out. The sample carries 12,000 or so clones, over 90% recorded once. This sample was included in a study of T cells in narcolepsy. Points from the study as a whole: Same-patient CSF and blood CD4+ T cell clonotypes included HCRT-specific and TRIB2-specific autoreactive ones. Reportedly, autoreactive clonotypes were serially detected in patients' blood but not controls'.

This TCR was sampled from a human donor with narcolepsy. The sequenced sample was CD45RA- memory CD4+ T cells from PBMCs.

As DNA, the CDR3 is TGCGCCAGCAGCTGGGGTCCACTTAGCGGGGGGGCAAATGAGCAGTTCTTC. Amino acids: CASSWGPLSGGANEQFF. The rearrangement links TRBV5-1 to TRBJ2-1; 11 bases line up with TRBD2. Losses at the gene ends were 3 bases for V and 7 bases for J; bases not matched to a gene: 12. The CDR3 has 17 residues. The germline V gene has CDR1 SGHRS and CDR2 YFSETQ.